A single sample is the source of the 25 T cell receptor beta chains below, sequenced in a study of shared clonotypes between healthy human individuals. Produced via immunoSEQ multiplex PCR; TCRdb's table is partial and in-frame only. There are about 1.1 million clones in the sample; approximately 77% occur only once, and over 0.8% lies in the top ten. The sample was memory CD4+ T cells from PBMCs. This sample's subset: CD45RA-negative fraction. These receptors were obtained from a man younger than 30 in good health. Some clones in this sample may be carry-over from other donors' samples.

The CDR3 nucleotides are TGTGCCAGCAGCTTAGTTATCTACAATGAGCAGTTCTTC. Translated, it gives CASSLVIYNEQFF. The chain combines TRBV7-9 with TRBJ2-1, with no clear D. Trimming shortened V by 1 base and J by 3 bases, and 4 bases separated the two germline ends. The CDR3 is 13 residues long. In germline, CDR1 is SEHNR, CDR2 FQNEAQ (reference sequence). Supplemented by reference TRBV7-9 and TRBJ2-1, the full variable domain reads DTGVSQNPRHKITKRGQNVTFRCDPISEHNRLYWYRQTLGQGPEFLTYFQNEAQLEKSRLLSDRFSAERPKGSFSTLEIQRTEQGDSAMYLCASSLVIYNEQFFGPGTRLTVL.

In its sample, this clone was seen once. This chain links TRBV5-1 with TRBJ1-4; no definite D call. The germline CDR1 and CDR2 sequences are SGHRS and YFSETQ. Trimming removed 4 bases at V and 7 bases at J, with 14 bases between. The CDR3 has 14 residues. The CDR3 is CASSPGPGGEKLFF. CDR3 sequence (DNA): TGCGCCAGCAGCCCAGGACCGGGAGGTGAAAAACTGTTTTTT.

This clone was seen just once. The V and J genes are TRBV5-1 and TRBJ1-4; D is unclear. The CDR3 consists of 19 residues. V dropped 4 bases and J dropped 2 bases, with 24 bases sitting between them. Germline V gives CDR1 SGHRS, CDR2 YFSETQ. DNA for the CDR3: TGCGCCAGCAGCCCCCACAGAGTGCAGTACGACCGCACTAATGAAAAACTGTTTTTT. This sequence encodes CASSPHRVQYDRTNEKLFF.

V gene TRBV4-1 combines with J gene TRBJ1-2; the D gene is possibly TRBD1 (5 bases). The V gene's germline CDR1 is MGHRA and CDR2 YSYEKL. The V and J ends lost 1 base and 4 bases respectively, with 13 bases between them. This CDR3 spans 15 amino acids. The chain's CDR3 is CASSQGAGDFYGYTF. For the CDR3, the DNA is TGCGCCAGCAGCCAAGGCGCGGGGGACTTCTATGGCTACACCTTC.

The chain recombines TRBV6-5 with TRBJ2-1; 8 bases fit TRBD2. Germline V lookup: CDR1 MNHEY, CDR2 SVGAGI. The CDR3 totals 14 residues. Trimming cost V 4 bases and J 6 bases; bases outside gene matches: 5. In DNA form, the CDR3 reads TGTGCCAGCAGTTCGCGGGAGGTCGCCAATGAGCAGTTCTTC. This translates into CASSSREVANEQFF.

With respect to this clone: The identical CDR3 is also encoded by other nucleotide sequences in the sample. This chain joins TRBV6-1 and TRBJ1-2; D uncertain. Germline CDR1 is MNHNS and CDR2 is SASEGT. Trimming removed 0 bases from V and 2 bases from J, with 7 bases in between. The CDR3 totals 14 residues. DNA for the CDR3: TGTGCCAGCAGTGAAGCTGGTAGCAACTATGGCTACACCTTC. This codes for CASSEAGSNYGYTF.

The chain is built from TRBV5-1 and TRBJ1-1; TRBD1 matches 9 bases. The germline V gene has CDR1 SGHRS and CDR2 YFSETQ. There are 15 residues in the CDR3. V trimming: 4 bases; J trimming: 5 bases; junction bases outside the gene matches: 9. The CDR3 nucleotides are TGCGCCAGCAGCGAATCCGGGACAGGGAGGACTGAAGCTTTCTTT. This gives the protein CASSESGTGRTEAFF.

The CDR3 protein is CASSQDRGGDTDTQYF. CDR3 sequence (DNA): TGCGCCAGCAGCCAAGATCGGGGCGGAGACACAGATACGCAGTATTTT. The gene calls are TRBV4-1 and TRBJ2-3; D is perhaps TRBD1 or TRBD2 (5 bases each). The CDR3 runs 16 residues. Germline loops: CDR1 MGHRA, CDR2 YSYEKL. Trimming removed 0 bases from V and 2 bases from J, with 12 bases in between.

The chain joins TRBV12-2 to TRBJ2-7; the table's D call, TRBD1, has no DNA check behind it. TRBV12-2 is marked as a pseudogene. The CDR3 contains 14 residues. CDR3 residues: CASRSGTESYEQYF. The CDR3, as DNA: TGTGCAAGTCGTTCCGGGACAGAATCTTACGAGCAGTACTTC.

The CDR3 loop reads CASSPEVGGSYEQYF. The CDR3 bases are TGTGCCAGCTCCCCAGAGGTTGGCGGCTCCTACGAGCAGTACTTC. The chain employs TRBV18 and TRBJ2-7; D call uncertain. This CDR3 has 15 amino acids. Germline lookup yields CDR1 KGHSH and CDR2 LQKENI. The germline V and J ends were trimmed by 6 bases and 0 bases, with 15 bases remaining between them.

V and J are TRBV20-1 and TRBJ2-7; a possible D gene is TRBD1 (6 bases). The CDR3 length is 11 residues. Germline-derived CDR1 and CDR2 are DFQATT and SNEGSKA (reference sequence). Here the CDR3 reads CQGSTASEQYF. In nucleotides, the CDR3 is TGCCAGGGGTCAACGGCCTCCGAGCAGTACTTC.

The chain has TRBV20-1 and TRBJ1-1; D remains unclear. V was clipped by 3 bases and J by 9 bases, with 11 bases between them. The CDR3 sequence is 11 residues long. Per the germline V gene, CDR1 is DFQATT and CDR2 is SNEGSKA (reference sequence). The CDR3 nucleotides read TGCAGTGCTAGTATAAGGGCGCAAGCTTTCTTT. Translating it yields CSASIRAQAFF.

This clone came up once. The chain joins TRBV19 to TRBJ1-5; 8 bases fit TRBD1. Germline CDR1 reads LNHDA; CDR2 reads SQIVND (reference sequence). This CDR3 contains 17 residues. With V trimmed by 9 bases and J by 1 base, 14 bases remained unmatched. The CDR3 sequence is CASADRGRPNSNQPQHF. Here the CDR3 DNA reads TGTGCCAGCGCCGACAGGGGACGCCCCAACAGCAATCAGCCCCAGCATTTT. Full variable domain (missing parts from reference TRBV19 and TRBJ1-5): DGGITQSPKYLFRKEGQNVTLSCEQNLNHDAMYWYRQDPGQGLRLIYYSQIVNDFQKGDIAEGYSVSREKKESFPLTVTSAQKNPTAFYLCASADRGRPNSNQPQHFGDGTRLSIL.

This chain joins TRBV7-3 and TRBJ2-7, with 7 bases matching TRBD1. The CDR3 totals 14 residues. Unmatched junction bases numbered 10, after V lost 5 bases and J lost 6 bases. CDR1 and CDR2 (germline): SGHTA, FQGTGA. CDR3 in amino acids: CASSLSDRAGEQYF. The CDR3 bases are TGTGCCAGCAGCCTCTCTGACAGGGCAGGCGAGCAGTACTTC.

This clone was counted a single time. The V gene is TRBV4-2, the J gene TRBJ2-3; 12 bases fit TRBD1. V was pared by 4 bases and J by 4 bases, with 6 bases of the junction left unmatched. In germline, CDR1 is LGHNA, CDR2 YNFKEQ. CDR3 length equals 16 residues. The CDR3, as DNA: TGTGCCAGCAGCCTGGGGACAGGGGGCTGGTCAGATACGCAGTATTTT. Protein: CASSLGTGGWSDTQYF.

This clone was seen ten or more times. This sequence joins TRBV5-8 and TRBJ1-2; D is possibly TRBD1 (6 bases). The germline V and J ends were trimmed by 4 bases and 0 bases, with 13 bases remaining between them. CDR3 length: 15 residues. The germline V gene encodes CDR1 SGHTS and CDR2 YDEGEE. CDR3 in DNA: TGTGCCAGCAGCGTGTGGGACAAATCTAACTATGGCTACACCTTC. It yields the protein CASSVWDKSNYGYTF. Complete variable domain (other parts from reference TRBV5-8 and TRBJ1-2): EAGVTQSPTHLIKTRGQQATLRCSPISGHTSVYWYQQALGLGLQFLLWYDEGEERNRGNFPPRFSGRQFPNYSSELNVNALELEDSALYLCASSVWDKSNYGYTFGSGTRLTVV.

V usage is TRBV6-1 and J usage is TRBJ1-2; D perhaps matches TRBD1 (6 bases). CDR3 length: 16 residues. V lost 3 bases and J lost 7, with 21 bases in between. Germline V lookup: CDR1 MNHNS, CDR2 SASEGT. CDR3 protein: CASSDLGGQVIGGYTF. The CDR3 nucleotides read TGTGCCAGCAGTGACCTGGGGGGCCAGGTCATAGGTGGCTACACCTTC.

CDR3 residues: CASSPPGGRINEQYF. CDR3 coding DNA: TGTGCCAGCAGTCCCCCCGGGGGGCGCATCAACGAGCAGTACTTC. The J gene is TRBJ2-7, the V gene TRBV2; D perhaps matches TRBD2 (7 bases). The CDR3 sequence is 15 residues long. Trimming cost V 5 bases and J 5 bases, with 19 bases left between them. Germline lookup yields CDR1 SNHLY and CDR2 FYNNEI.

This clone was counted between two and nine times. The chain uses TRBV11-2 and TRBJ2-2; D not resolved. V was pared by 4 bases and J by 3 bases, with 9 bases between. Germline V gene lookup returns CDR1 SGHAT and CDR2 FQNNGV. The CDR3 runs to 14 residues. Here the CDR3 reads CASSSYLDTGELFF. CDR3 bases: TGTGCCAGCAGCTCCTACTTGGACACCGGGGAGCTGTTTTTT. Full variable domain (rest looked up from reference TRBV11-2 and TRBJ2-2): EAGVAQSPRYKIIEKRQSVAFWCNPISGHATLYWYQQILGQGPKLLIQFQNNGVVDDSQLPKDRFSAERLKGVDSTLKIQPAKLEDSAVYLCASSSYLDTGELFFGEGSRLTVL.

The V call is TRBV25-1, the J call TRBJ2-1; D might be TRBD2 (7 bases). The V and J ends lost 7 bases and 6 bases respectively, with 13 bases between them. Germline CDR1 and CDR2: MGHDK and SYGVNS. The CDR3 covers 13 residues. Here the CDR3 reads CASTRGGLNEQFF. The CDR3 DNA reads as TGTGCCAGCACCAGGGGAGGGCTCAATGAGCAGTTCTTC.

V usage is TRBV14 and J usage is TRBJ2-7; 8 bases are a match to TRBD2. The CDR3 loop spans 15 amino acids. The V segment lost 4 bases and the J segment 3 bases; nucleotides outside the gene matches: 8. CDR1 and CDR2 (germline): SGHDN, FVKESK. CDR3 DNA: TGTGCCAGCAGCCGGGTCGGCGGGAGGTACTACGAGCAGTACTTC. As protein: CASSRVGGRYYEQYF. Supplemented by reference TRBV14 and TRBJ2-7, the full variable domain reads EAGVTQFPSHSVIEKGQTVTLRCDPISGHDNLYWYRRVMGKEIKFLLHFVKESKQDESGMPNNRFLAERTGGTYSTLKVQPAELEDSGVYFCASSRVGGRYYEQYFGPGTRLTVT.

The chain has TRBV9 and TRBJ1-2; a weak D match, TRBD1 (5 bases). CDR3 length: 15 residues. Per the germline V gene, CDR1 is SGDLS and CDR2 is YYNGEE. Deletions cut 0 bases from V and 4 bases from J, with 13 bases between. This CDR3 is CASSVDQGQSYGYTF. CDR3 DNA sequence: TGTGCCAGCAGCGTAGATCAGGGTCAGAGCTATGGCTACACCTTC. The full variable domain, completed using reference TRBV9 and TRBJ1-2, is DSGVTQTPKHLITATGQRVTLRCSPRSGDLSVYWYQQSLDQGLQFLIQYYNGEERAKGNILERFSAQQFPDLHSELNLSSLELGDSALYFCASSVDQGQSYGYTFGSGTRLTVV.

This clone was counted a few times. An end of the junction does not agree with germline; a read error may underlie this. This specimen includes other DNA sequences encoding the same CDR3. V gene TRBV7-7 combines with J gene TRBJ2-2; no clear D. The CDR3 has 12 residues. CDR1 is SSHAT, CDR2 FNYEAQ, per germline (reference sequence). For the CDR3, the DNA is TGTGCTAGCAGCTTAGAGAGCGGGGAGCTGTTTTTT. Translated: CASSLESGELFF.

At least ten counts were recorded for this clone. The sample holds other DNA sequences that translate to the same CDR3. This sequence joins TRBV5-1 and TRBJ1-2, with a weak D call TRBD1 (5 bases). The CDR3 runs to 13 residues. The germline V gene has CDR1 SGHRS and CDR2 YFSETQ. V shed 1 base and J shed 4 bases, with 8 bases lying between them. The CDR3 reads CASSLSGIYGYTF. The CDR3 coding sequence is TGCGCCAGCAGCTTGTCAGGGATCTATGGCTACACCTTC.

This sequence joins TRBV18 and TRBJ2-7; possibly TRBD2 for D (6 bases). The CDR3 is made up of 16 amino acids. Per the germline V gene, CDR1 is KGHSH and CDR2 is LQKENI. Trimming removed 2 bases at V and 0 bases at J, with 14 bases between. CDR3 amino acids: CASSPIGPGVSYEQYF. In DNA form, the CDR3 reads TGTGCCAGCTCACCAATTGGGCCGGGAGTCTCCTACGAGCAGTACTTC.